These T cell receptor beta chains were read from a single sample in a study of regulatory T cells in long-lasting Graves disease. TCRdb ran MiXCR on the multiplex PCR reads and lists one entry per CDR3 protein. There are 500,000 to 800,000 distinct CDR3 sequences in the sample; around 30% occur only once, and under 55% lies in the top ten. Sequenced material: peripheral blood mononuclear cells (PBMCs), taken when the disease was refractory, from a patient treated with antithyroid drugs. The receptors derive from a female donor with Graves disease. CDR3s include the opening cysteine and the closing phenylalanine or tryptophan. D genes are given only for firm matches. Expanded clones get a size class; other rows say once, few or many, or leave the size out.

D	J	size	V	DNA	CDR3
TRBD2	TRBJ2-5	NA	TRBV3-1	TGTGCCAGCAGCCTCGGACTAGCGGGAGAGAGGGAGACCCAGTACTTC	CASSLGLAGERETQYF
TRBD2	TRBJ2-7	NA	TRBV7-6	TGTGCCAGCAGCCCAACCGCCGGTGGGGGGGAGGTCCCCTACGAGCAGTACTTC	CASSPTAGGGEVPYEQYF
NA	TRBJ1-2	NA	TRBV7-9	TGTGCCAGCAGCTCGACAGGCTTTGCTAACTATGGCTACACCTTC	CASSSTGFANYGYTF
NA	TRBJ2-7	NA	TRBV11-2	TGTGCCAGCAGCTTAAGACCCCGGGACAACTCCTACGAGCAGTACTTC	CASSLRPRDNSYEQYF
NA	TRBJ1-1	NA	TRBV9	TGTGCCAGCAGCGTAGGAAACAGGAACACTGAAGCTTTCTTT	CASSVGNRNTEAFF
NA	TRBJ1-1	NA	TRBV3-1	TGTGCCAGCAGCCATCGAGGGAGCAGGAACACTGAAGCTTTCTTT	CASSHRGSRNTEAFF
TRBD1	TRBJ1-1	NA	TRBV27	TGTGCCAGCAGCCCGAAGGGGGCTGGGGTCACTGAAGCTTTCTTT	CASSPKGAGVTEAFF
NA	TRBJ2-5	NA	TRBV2	TGTGCCAGCAGTGAACAAATAGGGACCCAGTACTTC	CASSEQIGTQYF
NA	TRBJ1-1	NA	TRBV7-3	TGTGCCAGCAGCTTAAGCGGGGGAATGAGGAGCACTGAAGCTTTCTTT	CASSLSGGMRSTEAFF
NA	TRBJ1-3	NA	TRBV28	TGTGCCAGCAGTGAAGGCAACTCTGGAAACACCATATATTTT	CASSEGNSGNTIYF
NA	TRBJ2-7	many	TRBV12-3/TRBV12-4	TGTGCCAGCAGCTTAGACGGAGCCTACGAGCAGTACTTC	CASSLDGAYEQYF
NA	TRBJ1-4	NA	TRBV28	TGTGCCAGCAGTAAACGCCCTCGGGTAGGAGGCGCAACTAATGAAAAACTGTTTTTT	CASSKRPRVGGATNEKLFF
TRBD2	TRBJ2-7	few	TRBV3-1	TGTGCCAGCAGCGCTGATAGCGGGGCCTACGAGCAGTACTTC	CASSADSGAYEQYF
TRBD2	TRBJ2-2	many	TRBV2	TGTGCCAGCAGTGAAATAGTAGCGGGAGTTACGAACACCGGGGAGCTGTTTTTT	CASSEIVAGVTNTGELFF
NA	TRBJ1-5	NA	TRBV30	TGTGCCTGGAGTGTACAACGAAATCAGCCCCAGCATTTT	CAWSVQRNQPQHF
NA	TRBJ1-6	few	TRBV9	TGTGCCAGCAGCGTAGCTGGAGGTGGAAATAATTCACCCCTCCACTTT	CASSVAGGGNNSPLHF
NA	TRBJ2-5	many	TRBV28	TGTGCCAGCAGTGTAATCCCTCGGTCGGGCAGCGGAAAGACCCAGTACTTC	CASSVIPRSGSGKTQYF
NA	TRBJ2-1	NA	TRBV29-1	TGCAGCCACAATGCATTCGGTGAGCAGTTCTTC	CSHNAFGEQFF
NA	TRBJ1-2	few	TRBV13	TGTGCCAGCAGCCCTACTACGGACAGTTGCGGCTACACCTTC	CASSPTTDSCGYTF
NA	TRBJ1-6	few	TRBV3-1	TGTGCCAGCAGCCCGGGACAAAATAATTCACCCCTCCACTTT	CASSPGQNNSPLHF
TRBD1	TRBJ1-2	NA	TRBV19	TGTGCCAGTAAGGCAGGGGGCGCCTATGGCTACACCTTC	CASKAGGAYGYTF
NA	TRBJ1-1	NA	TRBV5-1	TGCGCCAGCAGCTTCACGACACAGGGTTGGACTGAAGCTTTCTTT	CASSFTTQGWTEAFF
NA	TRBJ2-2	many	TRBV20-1	TGCAGTGCTAGGCTGGTCAACACCGGGGAGCTGTTTTTT	CSARLVNTGELFF
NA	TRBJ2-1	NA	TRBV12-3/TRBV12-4	TGTGCCAGCAGTGGGACTCTCAATGAGCAGTTCTTC	CASSGTLNEQFF
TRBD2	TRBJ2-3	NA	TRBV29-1	TGCAGCGTTGGACTAGCGGTGGGAGATACGCAGTATTTT	CSVGLAVGDTQYF
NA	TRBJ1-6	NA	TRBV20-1	TGCAGTGCTAGCGTGTTGGACCCTAATTCACCCCTCCACTTT	CSASVLDPNSPLHF
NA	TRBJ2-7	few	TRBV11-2	TGTGCCAGCAGCTTAATAGGAGGTGTCGGGTACGAGCAGTACTTC	CASSLIGGVGYEQYF
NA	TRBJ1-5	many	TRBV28	TGTGCCAGCAGTTTTACCAGGACCAATCAGCCCCAGCATTTT	CASSFTRTNQPQHF
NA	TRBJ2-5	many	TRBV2	TGTGCCAGGCACCGGGACGCCCCCGGGGAGACCCAGTACTTC	CARHRDAPGETQYF
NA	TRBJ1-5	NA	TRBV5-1	TGCGCCAGCAGCTTGGGGTCAGACAGCCAGCCCCAGCATTTT	CASSLGSDSQPQHF
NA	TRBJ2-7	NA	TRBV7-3	TGTGCCAGCAGCGTCCTAGGTTACGAGCAGTACTTC	CASSVLGYEQYF